These 22 T cell receptor beta chains came from one sample sequenced in a study of cytomegalovirus exposure and HLA in healthy donors. The primer mix had 60 Vbeta and 13 Jbeta primers. Clones were sequenced by immunoSEQ multiplex PCR, and TCRdb holds only the in-frame ones, with some missing. Of about 110,000 clones listed, around 77% are singletons. The sample consisted of PBMCs. The receptors originated from a woman younger than 45 in good health and CMV-seropositive.

V and J are TRBV18 and TRBJ1-1, with D uncertain. Trimming removed 3 bases at V and 3 bases at J, with 8 bases between. This CDR3 contains 13 residues. The germline CDR1 and CDR2 sequences are KGHSH and LQKENI. CDR3 sequence reads: CASSPLTYTEAFF. CDR3 nucleotide sequence: TGTGCCAGCTCACCTTTGACTTACACTGAAGCTTTCTTT.

This clone occurred a few times. The chain employs TRBV6-5 and TRBJ1-2; D not certain. CDR1 MNHEY and CDR2 SVGAGI come from the germline V gene. CDR3 size: 13 residues. The V end was cut by 6 bases, the J end by 2 bases, with 10 bases between. This CDR3 reads CASSENTNYGYTF. CDR3 in DNA: TGTGCCAGCAGCGAGAATACCAACTATGGCTACACCTTC.

A word on this clone: Germline is not matched at one junction end, which may reflect a read error. This chain links TRBV4-1 with TRBJ1-1, with a tentative D call TRBD1 (5 bases). The CDR3 extends over 15 amino acids. Per the germline V gene, CDR1 is MGHRA and CDR2 is YSYEKL. The CDR3 coding sequence is TGCGCCAGCAGCCAGTTGACAGCGCTGAACACTGAAGATTTCTTT. This codes for CASSQLTALNTEDFF.

The CDR3 region has the DNA TGTGCCAGCAGTTTGGCCCCAAGGCGGGGGGGCGGAGATACGCAGTATTTT. Protein product: CASSLAPRRGGGDTQYF. The genes are TRBV6-7 and TRBJ2-3, with 9 bases identical to TRBD2. TRBV6-7 is an ORF; its function is uncertain. The CDR3 extends over 17 amino acids. V was pared by 4 bases and J by 5 bases, with 13 bases of the junction left unmatched.

The chain combines TRBV27 with TRBJ2-1, with D possibly being TRBD1 (7 bases). The CDR3 consists of 17 residues. Germline V gene sequence: CDR1 MNHEY, CDR2 SMNVEV (reference sequence). Trimming removed 2 bases from V and 7 bases from J, with 21 bases in between. In DNA form, the CDR3 reads TGTGCCAGCAGTTTACTGGCAGGGGGACTCCCTCGGAATGAGCAGTTCTTC. This gives the protein CASSLLAGGLPRNEQFF.

The J gene is TRBJ2-7, the V gene TRBV11-2; 8 positions agree with TRBD1. CDR3 size: 16 residues. The V segment lost 4 bases and the J segment 0 bases; nucleotides outside the gene matches: 8. Germline V gene data show CDR1 as SGHAT and CDR2 as FQNNGV. In DNA form, the CDR3 reads TGTGCCAGCAGCTGGTGGCTGACAGGGGACTCCTACGAGCAGTACTTC. It translates to CASSWWLTGDSYEQYF.

This sequence joins TRBV6-6 and TRBJ2-7, with D unclear. Trimming left V 8 bases short and J 6 bases short, with 8 bases between. Germline V gene sequence: CDR1 MNHNY, CDR2 SVGAGI (reference sequence). The CDR3 covers 10 residues. CDR3 sequence reads: CASFGREQYF. The CDR3 nucleotides are TGTGCCAGCTTTGGGCGCGAGCAGTACTTC.

V is TRBV6-5 and J is TRBJ1-1; D not certain. Trimming took off 10 bases at V and 4 bases at J, with 13 bases between the two ends. This CDR3 has 12 amino acids. CDR1 is MNHEY, CDR2 SVGAGI, per germline. The CDR3 nucleotides read TGTGCCACCGCGGCGAGGGCCACTGAAGCTTTCTTT. As protein: CATAARATEAFF.

The V and J genes are TRBV6-5 and TRBJ1-1; 7 nucleotides agree with TRBD1. Germline assignment: CDR1 MNHEY and CDR2 SVGAGI. V trimming: 4 bases; J trimming: 0 bases; junction bases outside the gene matches: 5. The CDR3 has 15 residues. CDR3: CASSSPTGMNTEAFF. The CDR3 DNA follows: TGTGCCAGCAGTTCTCCGACAGGGATGAACACTGAAGCTTTCTTT.

The V gene is TRBV4-1, the J gene TRBJ2-7; D is possibly TRBD1 (5 bases). This CDR3 region has 16 residues. Germline values: CDR1 MGHRA, CDR2 YSYEKL. V lost 1 base to trimming and J lost 2 bases, with 15 bases between them. This chain's CDR3 is CASSQVQDTNTYEQYF. CDR3 coding DNA: TGCGCCAGCAGCCAAGTCCAGGACACGAATACCTACGAGCAGTACTTC.

The chain recombines TRBV5-4 with TRBJ1-4; TRBD1 aligns across 8 bases. The V segment lost 4 bases and the J segment 6 bases; nucleotides outside the gene matches: 8. Germline-derived CDR1 and CDR2 are SGHNT and YYREEE (reference sequence). The CDR3 totals 15 residues. The DNA of the CDR3 is TGTGCCAGCAGCCTCTCCGGGACAGGACATGAAAAACTGTTTTTT. This translates into CASSLSGTGHEKLFF.

This chain joins TRBV19 and TRBJ1-1, with D unresolved. V lost 1 base and J lost 4, with 10 bases in between. The germline V gene encodes CDR1 LNHDA and CDR2 SQIVND (reference sequence). The CDR3 consists of 14 residues. The CDR3, as DNA: TGTGCCAGTAGTATAGGAGAGGTGAGCACTGAAGCTTTCTTT. Translated: CASSIGEVSTEAFF.

CDR3 residues: CASRPSGEYTEAFF. As DNA, the CDR3 is TGTGCCAGCCGCCCATCAGGGGAGTACACTGAAGCTTTCTTT. This rearrangement joins TRBV27 to TRBJ1-1; D is perhaps TRBD1 (6 bases). The CDR3 sequence is 14 residues long. The germline V gene encodes CDR1 MNHEY and CDR2 SMNVEV (reference sequence). V was cut by 8 bases and J by 3 bases, with 16 bases left in between.

The chain carries TRBV5-6 and TRBJ2-1, with D possibly being TRBD2 (6 bases). V was shortened by 4 bases and J by 6 bases, with 8 bases between the two germline ends. The germline V gene encodes CDR1 SGHDT and CDR2 YYEEEE. The CDR3 is 12 amino acids. This chain's CDR3 is CASSGDSNEQFF. The CDR3 nucleotides read TGTGCCAGCAGCGGGGACTCCAATGAGCAGTTCTTC.

The genes are TRBV4-1 and TRBJ1-3; tentatively, D is TRBD1 (5 bases). CDR1 MGHRA and CDR2 YSYEKL come from the germline V gene. Trimming left V 1 base short and J 4 bases short, with 8 bases between. CDR3 size: 14 residues. The CDR3 DNA follows: TGCGCCAGCAGCCAAGGGGGCCAGGGAAACACCATATATTTT. Protein product: CASSQGGQGNTIYF.

V gene TRBV6-5 combines with J gene TRBJ2-1; 9 nucleotides match TRBD1. CDR3 length equals 12 residues. Germline assignment: CDR1 MNHEY and CDR2 SVGAGI. J was trimmed by 10 bases and V by 6 bases; bases with no gene match: 4. The CDR3 region is CASRFDRGEQFF. CDR3 nucleotide sequence: TGTGCCAGCAGATTTGACAGGGGGGAGCAGTTCTTC.

This clone was counted between two and nine times. This chain links TRBV5-1 with TRBJ2-3, with 8 positions matching TRBD2. The CDR3 runs to 16 residues. The V gene's germline CDR1 is SGHRS and CDR2 YFSETQ. With V trimmed by 5 bases and J by 1 base, 9 bases remained unmatched. The CDR3 region has the DNA TGCGCCAGCAGGGGACTGGCGGGGGGCGGCACAGATACGCAGTATTTT. It codes for CASRGLAGGGTDTQYF.

V and J are TRBV6-1 and TRBJ2-1; D not resolved. Trimming took off 4 bases at V and 2 bases at J, with 3 bases between the two ends. Germline V gives CDR1 MNHNS, CDR2 SASEGT. There are 12 residues in the CDR3. CDR3 nucleotides: TGTGCCAGCAGTGGGCCCTACAATGAGCAGTTCTTC. Protein sequence: CASSGPYNEQFF.

In this sample, this clone turned up a few times. The chain links TRBV5-1 to TRBJ1-1; possibly TRBD1 for D (6 bases). The germline V and J ends were trimmed by 4 bases and 1 base, with 17 bases remaining between them. CDR1 and CDR2 from the germline V gene are SGHRS and YFSETQ. The CDR3 extends over 16 amino acids. CDR3 sequence reads: CASSPRGLGANTEAFF. The DNA for the CDR3 is TGCGCCAGCAGCCCCCGCGGTTTGGGGGCGAACACTGAAGCTTTCTTT.

The chain joins TRBV5-5 to TRBJ2-1; D possibly corresponds to TRBD1 (6 bases). The V and J ends lost 4 bases and 3 bases respectively, with 11 bases between them. CDR1 SGHKS and CDR2 YYEKEE come from the germline V gene (reference sequence). The CDR3 is 14 amino acids. CDR3 loop: CASSIGQSYNEQFF. The CDR3 coding sequence is TGTGCCAGCAGCATAGGACAGAGCTACAATGAGCAGTTCTTC. Combining the CDR3 with reference TRBV5-5 and TRBJ2-1 gives the whole variable domain DAGVTQSPTHLIKTRGQQVTLRCSPISGHKSVSWYQQVLGQGPQFIFQYYEKEERGRGNFPDRFSARQFPNYSSELNVNALLLGDSALYLCASSIGQSYNEQFFGPGTRLTVL.

The chain couples TRBV11-1 to TRBJ2-7, with 7 positions matching TRBD2. Germline V gene data show CDR1 as SGHAT and CDR2 as FQDESV (reference sequence). CDR3 length: 18 amino acids. V was pared by 0 bases and J by 5 bases, with 16 bases of the junction left unmatched. The CDR3 coding sequence is TGTGCCAGCAGCTTAGCGGGAGGGCCTCTCTATCACAGTAACGAGCAGTACTTC. Residues: CASSLAGGPLYHSNEQYF. The variable domain in full, completed from reference TRBV11-1 and TRBJ2-7, reads EAEVAQSPRYKITEKSQAVAFWCDPISGHATLYWYRQILGQGPELLVQFQDESVVDDSQLPKDRFSAERLKGVDSTLKIQPAELGDSAMYLCASSLAGGPLYHSNEQYFGPGTRLTVT.

J is TRBJ1-1 and V is TRBV29-1; TRBD1 is a possible D gene (5 bases). The V gene lost 3 bases and the J gene lost 3 bases, with 11 bases spanning the gap. CDR3 length equals 13 residues. Germline lookup yields CDR1 SQVTM and CDR2 ANQGSEA. DNA of the CDR3: TGCAGCGTTGAGGTGGGCAGGGACACTGAAGCTTTCTTT. Translating gives CSVEVGRDTEAFF.